This T cell receptor beta chain was captured by sequencing in a study of cytomegalovirus exposure and HLA in healthy donors (dated by TCRdb to about 2017). Background on the whole study: In an earlier analysis of some 610 of the donors, around 300 Gb of sequence data and 90 million to 130 million unique TCR beta sequences from about 179 million T cells were reported. About 300 gigabases of sequencing data and approximately 93 million unique TCR sequences were included in an early release covering 500 to 750 HLA-typed donors. Of the roughly 420 genotyped donors, 75% to 85% were placed in the genetic ancestry cluster associated with self-reported Caucasian donors. The aim of the study was to test whether cataloging public T cell receptors could identify signatures of past pathogen exposure. The T cell repertoires of several hundred subjects were profiled by immunosequencing and related to cytomegalovirus serostatus. Besides the first cohort of some 670 subjects, a separate validation cohort made up of roughly 120 different subjects was used. High-throughput TCR immunosequencing, statistical association of individual TCRs with disease status, and machine learning were combined to predict cytomegalovirus infection status. A later analysis re-analyzed previously published TCR beta repertoires from 500 to 700 donors and added high-resolution HLA genotyping to study TCR occurrence patterns. Rather than using new phenotypic data, the later analysis identified candidate immune exposures from TCR beta sequences and from how often those sequences occurred across donors. To decide whether each TCR beta V gene segment behaved as functional or pseudogenic, an earlier analysis of some 540 of the donors relied on high-throughput TCR beta sequencing. Donor age, sex, ethnicity and CMV serostatus were compiled together with the repertoire data. Genome-wide SNP genotypes for about 55% of the 666 donors were used in a later genetic analysis, which treated that subset as a discovery cohort. Every repertoire in the discovery cohort had been generated on one and the same sequencing platform. Class I and class II HLA loci were covered by the typing at four-digit resolution. Typing coverage varied by locus: about 620-630 donors for A, B, C, DRB1 and DQB1; roughly 520 for DQA1; around 610 for DPA1; under 490 for DPB1. Four to six DR-DQ haplotypes were handled as single units for association and clustering, since linkage in the cohort was strong. On average, around 200,000 unique TCR beta nucleotide sequences were sequenced per donor among more than 350 genotyped donors of the cohort, with roughly 18% of those sequences being non-productive. What the study reported, not specific to this receptor: In an earlier analysis of 450 to 750 of the donors, most TCR beta V segments appeared in productive rearrangements about 87% or about 30% of the time, broadly matching IMGT annotations. Assigning TCR associations to individual alleles was difficult when HLA alleles, especially DR and DQ, strongly co-occurred. CMV serostatus was the only immune exposure information available for the cohort. A later genetic analysis associated a missense DCLRE1C variant with V-gene and J-gene trimming of TCR beta chains, and an independent cohort replicated the association. A few of the identified cytomegalovirus-associated TCR beta chains were confirmed in vitro to be specific for cytomegalovirus antigens. According to a later analysis, most CMV-associated TCR beta chains appeared to be HLA-restricted, and the HLA associations seemed to be driven largely by CMV exposure. The authors suggested that the approach could potentially be generalized to other disease states and immunological phenotypes. HLA typing was unavailable for some donors at each locus, so association tests used only the typed subset. A later analysis reported that several top co-occurrence clusters appeared linked to parvovirus B19, influenza, CMV and Epstein-Barr virus. Compared with the approximately 670-donor mean, donors in an Asian-associated ancestry cluster had fewer N-insertions in productive TCRs, according to a later genetic analysis. Correlated functional status among segregating V segments might be attributable to linkage disequilibrium, but an unknown experimental factor could not be ruled out. The classifier was reported to diagnose cytomegalovirus status with high specificity and sensitivity in both the original cohort and the validation cohort. A later analysis found that HLA-associated TCR beta chains were more clonally expanded and had lower generation probabilities than equally common non-associated chains. Sequencing depth was assumed to be roughly uniform across donors in the presence/absence analyses, though that assumption may not hold. In the study, 164 TCR beta chains were listed as associated with cytomegalovirus. Approximately 16 rarely observed V segments, including chromosome 9 orphons, were excluded from the earlier analysis of about 600 of the donors because counts were too low. A later analysis found that TCR association rates varied across HLA loci, with DRB1 alleles showing the most associated TCRs and HLA-C alleles the fewest. The cohort was sequenced for TCR beta chains only, and without alpha or paired-chain data the features that could be detected were limited. The sequencing pipeline was judged likely to have produced a cluster of highly shared sequence variants as a technical artifact. Across donors, most TCR sequences were observed very rarely, whereas some public TCRs were present in many individuals. Specific HLA alleles were associated with roughly 16,000 TCR beta sequences at a false discovery rate of 0.05 in a later analysis. A further reported finding was that TCR beta sequences accurately predicted the HLA-A and HLA-B alleles for most subjects in the first cohort. Some IMGT-functional V segments, including TRBV6-2 and TRBV6-3, could not be told apart with the 87-base-pair reads, so those segments were excluded.

The cohort comprised fewer than 750 healthy bone marrow donors. At the time of sampling, every cohort member was nominally healthy, though immune exposures that went unrecorded were likely present. The donor was CMV seropositive and was included in the group of 250 to 300 seropositive cohort members. A peripheral blood sample was collected from each donor, and TCR beta sequencing was performed on peripheral blood mononuclear cells. Genomic DNA was extracted from the blood cell samples with the Qiagen DNeasy Blood Extraction Kit. The germline V gene encodes CDR1 SEHNR and CDR2 FQNEAQ (reference sequence). Spanning cysteine to phenylalanine, the CDR3 consists of 15 amino acids. Just the 45-base CDR3 DNA is kept, in frame starting at base 1. At the junction V is shortened by 4 bases and J by 7 bases, with 17 bases in between. Worth noting for this clone: Its specific antigen is unknown. Base quality data are lacking; no much larger clone is found one base away.

Libraries came from the immunoSEQ multiplex PCR assay. For the multiplex PCR, a mixture combining 60 forward primers for TCR Vbeta segments and 13 reverse primers for TCR Jbeta segments was used. A multiplex PCR assay on genomic DNA amplified the CDR3 region of rearranged TCR beta genes. The amplified TCR beta libraries were sequenced on the Illumina HiSeq System as 87-base-pair reads. The paper's data handling went like this. In a later analysis, tens of millions of unique TCR beta chains were counted across the roughly 610 repertoires, and approximately 9.9 million of these chains were shared by at least two donors. Raw reads were error-corrected and collapsed into unique sequences by a nearest-neighbor algorithm in which closely related sequences were merged to remove PCR and sequencing errors. Alignment of CDR3 sequences to IMGT reference sequences was used to assign V, D and J gene segments. For a sequence to be retained, a match of at least six nucleotides was required to both a V gene segment and a J gene segment. Rearrangements were classified as productive when the CDR3 lacked stop codons and remained in frame with V and J, and all other rearrangements were classified as non-productive. CDR3 was defined according to IMGT convention as the region running from the second conserved V-encoded cysteine to the conserved J-encoded phenylalanine. The earlier analysis of more than 450 of the donors excluded sequences that lacked an unambiguous match to a single V gene segment. In an earlier analysis of around 600 of the donors, V segments were called functional above 56.7% productive rearrangements and were called segregating when the between-donor standard deviation exceeded 5%. A statistical classification framework was built for diagnosing cytomegalovirus status from the catalog of TCR beta chain sequences. A later analysis assigned V and J genes by comparing TCR nucleotide sequences with IMGT/GENE-DB human TR gene sequences. A later analysis assigned CDR3 sequences and most-parsimonious VDJ recombination scenarios with the TCRdist pipeline. In a later analysis, each TCR beta chain was defined by its CDR3 amino acid sequence together with its V-gene family, and reads without a unique V-gene family were excluded. To address suspected cross-contamination and a sequencing artifact, a later analysis removed over 500 highly shared, low-generation-probability nucleotide sequences. In a later analysis, a clonal expansion index was calculated for each public chain from normalized within-repertoire ranks of inferred template counts. A later analysis computed generation probabilities with a VDJ recombination model fitted to out-of-frame rearrangements, and checked the results against IGoR. In a later analysis, TCR-TCR, TCR-HLA and TCR-CMV co-occurrence was scored with hypergeometric tests, and a repertoire-size bias correction was applied to TCR pairs. A later analysis estimated false discovery rates by permuting HLA or CMV assignments 20 times. In a later analysis, co-occurring TCRs were grouped using DBSCAN, and TCRdist sequence similarity was added for clustering within HLA-allele-positive subsets. Co-occurrence clustering excluded repertoires with fewer than 30,000 or more than 120,000 public chains, plus five with anomalous nucleotide sharing. The clones in this table, taken by TCRdb from immuneACCESS, are in-frame only. Not every clone is retained; where verified, under half of the shortfall comes from an unresolved V gene, and the cause of the rest is unknown. V and J calls and clone size come straight from that table; D and trimming were deduced from the DNA. The sample has over 100,000 clones on record, around 70% of them singletons. The ten largest clones represent around 6.6% of the sample.

The chain is encoded by TRBV7-9 joined to TRBJ2-1; D gene: possibly TRBD2, on 6 matching bases. The clonotype originates from a man aged 40-49 years in good health and CMV-seropositive. Sequenced material: PBMCs. The CDR3 reads CASSSTLRGLNEQFF. The nucleotide sequence reads TGTGCCAGCAGCTCAACCCTCCGGGGGTTGAATGAGCAGTTCTTC. Full variable domain (CDR3 extended with the reference TRBV7-9 and TRBJ2-1 proteins): DTGVSQNPRHKITKRGQNVTFRCDPISEHNRLYWYRQTLGQGPEFLTYFQNEAQLEKSRLLSDRFSAERPKGSFSTLEIQRTEQGDSAMYLCASSSTLRGLNEQFFGPGTRLTVL.